The 3 T cell receptor beta chains given below trace back to one sample, sequenced in a study of OX40 agonist ivuxolimab in advanced cancers. The repertoire was sequenced with immunoSEQ multiplex PCR; TCRdb's copy has only in-frame clones and lacks some. The sample shows roughly 40,000 clones, around 82% of them seen only once. The starting material was CD4+ or CD8+ T cells sorted from blood, obtained in a trial of the OX40 agonist ivuxolimab. These receptors all come from an adult with an advanced solid tumor such as melanoma, head and neck, liver or kidney cancer.

The chain links TRBV5-5 to TRBJ2-5, with 7 bases that match TRBD1. Trimming at V came to 6 bases and at J to 5 bases, leaving 7 bases not matched to a gene. Germline CDR1 reads SGHKS; CDR2 reads YYEKEE (reference sequence). The CDR3 is 13 amino acids. The CDR3 spells CASTFRGWETQYF. DNA for the CDR3: TGTGCCAGCACCTTCAGGGGGTGGGAGACCCAGTACTTC.

The V gene is TRBV5-1, the J gene TRBJ2-2, with D tentatively TRBD2 (7 bases). Germline V gene data show CDR1 as SGHRS and CDR2 as YFSETQ. The V gene lost 0 bases and the J gene lost 2 bases, with 17 bases spanning the gap. The CDR3 spans 18 residues. The chain's CDR3 is CASSLAGTGGPNTGELFF. Here the CDR3 DNA reads TGCGCCAGCAGCTTGGCGGGGACCGGGGGGCCAAACACCGGGGAGCTGTTTTTT.

CDR3 amino acids: CASSSGQRYEQYF. The DNA of the CDR3 is TGTGCCAGCAGTTCGGGTCAGAGATACGAGCAGTACTTC. This chain joins TRBV6-5 and TRBJ2-7; D ambiguous. The CDR3 is 13 residues long. Trimming pared 4 bases from V and 4 bases from J, leaving 11 bases between. Germline V lookup: CDR1 MNHEY, CDR2 SVGAGI.